The 23 T cell receptor beta chains presented below share a single source sample, sequenced in a study of blood T cell repertoires in COVID-19. Profiling relied on immunoSEQ multiplex PCR, and the TCRdb table lists in-frame clones only, not all of them. Among about 300,000 clones, approximately 90% were seen once, and the ten largest hold 1.1%. The sample taken for sequencing was PBMCs or T cells enriched from blood (not recorded which). The receptors originated from a woman between 25 and 40 years old who had recovered from COVID-19.

The chain is built from TRBV28 and TRBJ2-3; 7 bases are shared with TRBD1. The trim removed 5 bases at V and 2 bases at J, leaving 7 bases unmatched. The length of the CDR3 is 15 residues. The germline V gene encodes CDR1 MDHEN and CDR2 SYDVKM. The CDR3 DNA follows: TGTGCCAGCAGTACAGGGGCAGATAACACAGATACGCAGTATTTT. Protein sequence: CASSTGADNTDTQYF.

The chain carries TRBV24-1 and TRBJ1-1; D gene unclear. Trimming stripped 7 bases from V and 11 bases from J, with 19 bases between. Germline CDR1 and CDR2: KGHDR and SFDVKD. The CDR3 runs to 13 residues. CDR3 sequence reads: CATRDPGSQTAFF. The CDR3 region has the DNA TGTGCCACCAGAGATCCGGGGAGCCAAACCGCTTTCTTT.

The chain joins TRBV24-1 to TRBJ2-3, with 13 nucleotides matching TRBD2. This CDR3 has 17 amino acids. Germline V gives CDR1 KGHDR, CDR2 SFDVKD. Trimming cost V 4 bases and J 1 base; bases outside gene matches: 4. Written as DNA, the CDR3 is TGTGCCACCAGTGACCTTGGACTAGCGGGAGGCACAGATACGCAGTATTTT. Amino acid sequence: CATSDLGLAGGTDTQYF.

V gene TRBV6-5 combines with J gene TRBJ2-3, with TRBD1 identical over 8 bases. The CDR3 is made up of 14 amino acids. The V gene's germline CDR1 is MNHEY and CDR2 SVGAGI. Trimming took 4 bases from V and 4 from J; bases not matched to a gene: 4. The CDR3 region is CASSFGQGSDTQYF. Here the CDR3 DNA reads TGTGCCAGCAGTTTCGGACAGGGCTCAGATACGCAGTATTTT.

The chain has TRBV27 and TRBJ2-7; D uncertain. V was trimmed by 4 bases and J by 5 bases, leaving 6 bases between them. There are 11 residues in the CDR3. The germline V gene has CDR1 MNHEY and CDR2 SMNVEV (reference sequence). CDR3 sequence: CASSSLDEQYF. In nucleotides, the CDR3 is TGTGCCAGCAGTTCCCTAGACGAGCAGTACTTC.

This chain joins TRBV12-3 or TRBV12-4 and TRBJ1-5, with TRBD1 identical over 8 bases. Unmatched junction bases numbered 6, after V lost 5 bases and J lost 9 bases. The CDR3 is 13 amino acids. CDR3 loop: CASSRQGIAPQHF. The CDR3 region has the DNA TGTGCCAGCAGTAGACAGGGGATCGCGCCCCAGCATTTT.

The V and J genes are TRBV2 and TRBJ2-7; D may be TRBD2 (6 bases). Germline V gene data show CDR1 as SNHLY and CDR2 as FYNNEI. Trimming removed 1 base at V and 0 bases at J, with 31 bases between. The CDR3 runs 22 residues. The CDR3 sequence: CASSEEDYLTPVSNPGSYEQYF. CDR3 nucleotide sequence: TGTGCCAGCAGTGAAGAGGACTACCTCACACCGGTGTCCAACCCGGGCTCCTACGAGCAGTACTTC.

The rearrangement joins TRBV9 to TRBJ1-3, with D maybe TRBD1 (6 bases). V lost 4 bases to trimming and J lost 7 bases, with 18 bases between them. The V gene's germline CDR1 is SGDLS and CDR2 YYNGEE. The CDR3 is 15 residues long. The CDR3 sequence: CASSPRTARVNTIYF. In nucleotides, the CDR3 is TGTGCCAGCAGCCCTCGGACAGCGCGGGTGAACACCATATATTTT.

The chain couples TRBV6-2 or TRBV6-3 to TRBJ2-7, with 8 bases aligning to TRBD1. V shed 2 bases, J shed 3 bases, and the junction held 6 bases outside the gene matches. The CDR3 totals 15 residues. Looked up from germline, CDR1 is MNHEY and CDR2 is SVGEGT. This chain's CDR3 is CASSYAGGNLYEQYF. CDR3 DNA: TGTGCCAGCAGTTACGCAGGGGGCAATCTCTACGAGCAGTACTTC.

V gene TRBV19 combines with J gene TRBJ1-1; D uncertain. There are 14 residues in the CDR3. Germline V gene lookup returns CDR1 LNHDA and CDR2 SQIVND (reference sequence). V was trimmed by 7 bases and J by 4 bases, leaving 16 bases between them. CDR3 nucleotide sequence: TGTGCCAGTAATCCCGGGGAGGCGGGCACTGAAGCTTTCTTT. This codes for CASNPGEAGTEAFF. The full variable domain, completed using reference TRBV19 and TRBJ1-1, is DGGITQSPKYLFRKEGQNVTLSCEQNLNHDAMYWYRQDPGQGLRLIYYSQIVNDFQKGDIAEGYSVSREKKESFPLTVTSAQKNPTAFYLCASNPGEAGTEAFFGQGTRLTVV.

The chain uses TRBV10-3 and TRBJ1-5; 8 nucleotides line up with TRBD1. The germline V gene has CDR1 ENHRY and CDR2 SYGVKD. The CDR3 has 16 amino acids. The V gene end was trimmed by 2 bases and the J gene end by 2 bases; junction bases not matched to a gene: 5. This chain's CDR3 is CAISEAAGGRNQPQHF. The CDR3 nucleotides are TGTGCCATCAGTGAGGCGGCAGGGGGCCGCAATCAGCCCCAGCATTTT.

This chain connects TRBV11-1 to TRBJ2-5; 8 bases align to TRBD2. The CDR3 consists of 16 residues. V shed 4 bases, J shed 9 bases, and the junction held 16 bases outside the gene matches. Germline values: CDR1 SGHAT, CDR2 FQDESV (reference sequence). CDR3 residues: CASSSAGTRGVLAQYF. The CDR3 DNA reads TGTGCCAGCAGCTCGGCCGGGACTAGGGGGGTTCTGGCCCAGTACTTC.

This chain connects TRBV27 to TRBJ2-7, with D perhaps matching TRBD1 (5 bases). The CDR3 totals 14 residues. Trimming removed 6 bases from V and 4 bases from J, with 16 bases in between. Germline CDR1 MNHEY, CDR2 SMNVEV (reference sequence). As DNA, the CDR3 is TGTGCCAGCAGCCCGGACATCCGTTTGTACGAGCAGTACTTC. It is translated as CASSPDIRLYEQYF.

The chain couples TRBV9 to TRBJ2-3; 13 nucleotides align to TRBD2. The germline CDR1 and CDR2 sequences are SGDLS and YYNGEE. With V trimmed by 4 bases and J by 0 bases, 8 bases remained unmatched. The CDR3 has 18 amino acids. The CDR3 bases are TGTGCCAGCAGCATCCTCGGACTAGCGGGAGAAAGCACAGATACGCAGTATTTT. It translates to CASSILGLAGESTDTQYF.

This clone appeared a few times. V and J are TRBV28 and TRBJ1-3; possible D gene TRBD1, 5 bases. The CDR3 runs 13 residues. Germline V gene sequence: CDR1 MDHEN, CDR2 SYDVKM. Trimming took off 11 bases at V and 3 bases at J, with 14 bases between the two ends. Written as DNA, the CDR3 is TGTGCCGCCTTAGCAGGGTTTGGAAACACCATATATTTT. It yields the protein CAALAGFGNTIYF.

V gene TRBV28 combines with J gene TRBJ1-6; weak D call: TRBD1 (6 bases). The V gene lost 4 bases and the J gene lost 12 bases, with 19 bases spanning the gap. CDR1 is MDHEN, CDR2 SYDVKM, per germline. The CDR3 runs to 15 residues. This CDR3 is CASSYRDRKAIPLHF. For the CDR3, the DNA is TGTGCCAGCAGTTACCGCGACAGGAAGGCAATACCCCTCCACTTT.

In DNA, the CDR3 is TGTGCCAGCAGGGGACAGGGATCCGCCTATGGCTACACCTTC. This translates into CASRGQGSAYGYTF. The chain has TRBV21-1 and TRBJ1-2; the table names TRBD1, a call not compared with the DNA. TRBV21-1 is recorded as a pseudogene. This CDR3 is built from 14 residues.

V and J are TRBV12-5 and TRBJ1-2, with 10 bases aligning to TRBD1. Germline loops: CDR1 LGHNT, CDR2 FRNRAP. The CDR3 is made up of 12 amino acids. With V trimmed by 7 bases and J by 12 bases, 8 bases remained unmatched. The CDR3 is CASALGTGAHTF. The CDR3 bases are TGTGCTAGTGCCTTGGGGACAGGGGCCCACACCTTC.

This sequence joins TRBV11-2 and TRBJ1-1, with D possibly matching TRBD1 (5 bases). V was trimmed by 5 bases and J by 7 bases, leaving 17 bases between them. Per germline, CDR1 SGHAT and CDR2 FQNNGV. There are 14 residues in the CDR3. CDR3 loop: CASSQLWGEDEAFF. The CDR3 DNA reads as TGTGCCAGCAGCCAACTTTGGGGGGAGGATGAAGCTTTCTTT.

This clone was observed once. V gene TRBV15 combines with J gene TRBJ2-7; TRBD2 matches at 10 bases. Germline V gives CDR1 LNHNV, CDR2 YYDKDF (reference sequence). This CDR3 is built from 15 residues. V gave up 0 bases and J gave up 6 bases; unmatched junction bases: 5. CDR3 sequence: CATSRDLAGEGEQYF. In DNA form, the CDR3 reads TGTGCCACCAGCAGAGACCTAGCGGGAGAAGGCGAGCAGTACTTC. Using reference TRBV15 and TRBJ2-7 for the parts outside the CDR3, the full variable domain is DAMVIQNPRYQVTQFGKPVTLSCSQTLNHNVMYWYQQKSSQAPKLLFHYYDKDFNNEADTPDNFQSRRPNTSFCFLDIRSPGLGDTAMYLCATSRDLAGEGEQYFGPGTRLTVT.

In this sample, this clone turned up a few times. This chain uses TRBV5-4 with TRBJ2-1, with D unclear. The CDR3 extends over 16 amino acids. CDR1 is SGHNT and CDR2 is YYREEE in the germline V gene (reference sequence). V was clipped by 3 bases and J by 2 bases, with 15 bases between them. CDR3: CASSSRSQFTYNEQFF. The CDR3 DNA reads TGTGCCAGCAGCTCTAGGTCGCAATTTACCTACAATGAGCAGTTCTTC.

This chain links TRBV12-3 or TRBV12-4 with TRBJ1-5; maybe TRBD1 (5 bases). The CDR3 contains 13 residues. V lost 7 bases to trimming and J lost 3 bases, with 10 bases between them. CDR3 coding DNA: TGTGCCAGCACCAAGGGGCCCAATCAGCCCCAGCATTTT. Protein sequence: CASTKGPNQPQHF.

V and J are TRBV7-2 and TRBJ1-2, with 11 bases fitting TRBD1. CDR1 SGHTA and CDR2 FQGNSA come from the germline V gene. The J segment lost 8 bases and the V segment lost 6 bases, leaving 8 bases of the junction unmatched. The CDR3 totals 14 residues. The CDR3 loop is CASRDRGLTEGYTF. In nucleotides, the CDR3 is TGTGCCAGCAGGGACAGGGGGCTCACGGAGGGCTACACCTTC.